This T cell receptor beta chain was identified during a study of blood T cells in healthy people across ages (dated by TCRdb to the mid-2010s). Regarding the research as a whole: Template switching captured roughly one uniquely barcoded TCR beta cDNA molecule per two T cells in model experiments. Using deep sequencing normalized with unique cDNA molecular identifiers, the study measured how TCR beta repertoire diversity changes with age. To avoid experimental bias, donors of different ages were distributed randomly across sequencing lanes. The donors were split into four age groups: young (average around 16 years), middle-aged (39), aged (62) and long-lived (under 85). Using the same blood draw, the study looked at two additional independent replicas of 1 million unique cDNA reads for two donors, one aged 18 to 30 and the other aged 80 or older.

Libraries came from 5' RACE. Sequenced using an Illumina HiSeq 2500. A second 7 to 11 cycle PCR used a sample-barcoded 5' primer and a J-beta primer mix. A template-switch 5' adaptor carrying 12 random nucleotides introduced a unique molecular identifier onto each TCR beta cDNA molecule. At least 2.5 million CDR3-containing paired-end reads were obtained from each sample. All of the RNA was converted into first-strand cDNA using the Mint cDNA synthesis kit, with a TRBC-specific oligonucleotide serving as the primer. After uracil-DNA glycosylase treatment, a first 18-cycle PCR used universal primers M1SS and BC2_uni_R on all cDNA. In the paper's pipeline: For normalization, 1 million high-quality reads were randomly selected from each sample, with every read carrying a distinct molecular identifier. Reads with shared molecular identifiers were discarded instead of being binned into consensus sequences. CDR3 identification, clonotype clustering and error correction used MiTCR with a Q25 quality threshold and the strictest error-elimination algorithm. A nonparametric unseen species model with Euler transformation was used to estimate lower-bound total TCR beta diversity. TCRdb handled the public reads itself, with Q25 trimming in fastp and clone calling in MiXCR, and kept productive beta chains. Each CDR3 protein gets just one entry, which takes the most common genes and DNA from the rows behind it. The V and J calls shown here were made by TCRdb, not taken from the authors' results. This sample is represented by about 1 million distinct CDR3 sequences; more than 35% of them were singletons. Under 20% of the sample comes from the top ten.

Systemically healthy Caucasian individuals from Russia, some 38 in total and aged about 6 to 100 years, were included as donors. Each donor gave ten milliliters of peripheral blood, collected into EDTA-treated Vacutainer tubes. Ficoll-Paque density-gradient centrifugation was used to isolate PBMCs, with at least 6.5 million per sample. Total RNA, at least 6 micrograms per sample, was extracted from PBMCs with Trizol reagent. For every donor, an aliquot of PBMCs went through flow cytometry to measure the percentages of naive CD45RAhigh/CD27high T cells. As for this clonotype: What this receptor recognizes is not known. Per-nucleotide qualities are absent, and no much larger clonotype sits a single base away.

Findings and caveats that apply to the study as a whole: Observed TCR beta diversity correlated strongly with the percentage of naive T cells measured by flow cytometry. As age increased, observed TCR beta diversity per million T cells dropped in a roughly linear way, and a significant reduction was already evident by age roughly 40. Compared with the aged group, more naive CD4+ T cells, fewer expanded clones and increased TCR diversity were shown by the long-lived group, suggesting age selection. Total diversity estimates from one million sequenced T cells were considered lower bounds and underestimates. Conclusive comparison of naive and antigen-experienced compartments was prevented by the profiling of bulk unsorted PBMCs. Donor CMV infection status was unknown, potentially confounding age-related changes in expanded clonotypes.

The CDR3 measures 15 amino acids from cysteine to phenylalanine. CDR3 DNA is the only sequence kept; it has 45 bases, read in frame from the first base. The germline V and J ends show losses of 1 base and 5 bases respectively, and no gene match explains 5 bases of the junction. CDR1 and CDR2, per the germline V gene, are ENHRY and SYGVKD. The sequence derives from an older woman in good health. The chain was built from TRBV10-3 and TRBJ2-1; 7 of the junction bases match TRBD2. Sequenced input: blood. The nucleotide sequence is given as TGTGCCATCAGTGAGTTTGCGGGAGAGGACAATGAGCAGTTCTTC. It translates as CAISEFAGEDNEQFF.